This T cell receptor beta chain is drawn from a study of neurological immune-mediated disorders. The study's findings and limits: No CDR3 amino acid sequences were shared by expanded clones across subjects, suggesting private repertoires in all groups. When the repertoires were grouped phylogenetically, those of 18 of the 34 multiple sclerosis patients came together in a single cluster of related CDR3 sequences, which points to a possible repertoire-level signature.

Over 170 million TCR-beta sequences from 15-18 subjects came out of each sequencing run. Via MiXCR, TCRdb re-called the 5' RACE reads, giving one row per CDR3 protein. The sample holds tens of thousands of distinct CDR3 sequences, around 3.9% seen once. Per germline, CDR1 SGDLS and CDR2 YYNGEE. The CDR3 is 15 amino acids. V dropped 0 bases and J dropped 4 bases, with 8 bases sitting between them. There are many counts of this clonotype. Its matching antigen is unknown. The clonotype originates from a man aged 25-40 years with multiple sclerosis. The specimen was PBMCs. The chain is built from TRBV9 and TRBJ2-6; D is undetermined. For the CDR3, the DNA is TGTGCCAGCAGCGTAGTTAGGTCAGGGGCCAACGTCCTGACTTTC. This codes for CASSVVRSGANVLTF. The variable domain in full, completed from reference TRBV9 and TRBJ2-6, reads DSGVTQTPKHLITATGQRVTLRCSPRSGDLSVYWYQQSLDQGLQFLIQYYNGEERAKGNILERFSAQQFPDLHSELNLSSLELGDSALYFCASSVVRSGANVLTFGAGSRLTVL.